This TCR beta chain is from a study of blood T cell repertoires in COVID-19. Study in general: From the United States, Italy and Spain came samples of acute and convalescent COVID-19. Nucleic acid was either cDNA or gDNA, and it came from T cells, B-cell-depleted T cells, or PBMCs.

V lost 6 bases and J 7 bases, leaving 9 bases between the germline ends. Germline V gene lookup returns CDR1 WNHNN and CDR2 SYGVQD (reference sequence). The CDR3 has 11 amino acids. In the original processing: Amplification with reference gene primers provided the estimates of nucleated cell counts. The method was immunoSEQ multiplex PCR; TCRdb's version includes in-frame clones alone and lacks a portion of them. The V and J calls and clone size were taken over from that table, and D and trimming were inferred from the DNA. The sample has over 300,000 clones, 75% to 90% seen once. Among Cohort 3 donors, those recovered had two negative PCRs, clearance, or symptom resolution.

This clonotype was sampled from a man aged 25-40 years who had recovered from COVID-19. The specimen was PBMCs or T cells enriched from blood (not recorded which). The chain joins TRBV10-1 to TRBJ1-1; D not certain. CDR3 in amino acids: CASRGEGEAFF. The CDR3 DNA reads TGCGCCAGCAGGGGTGAGGGTGAAGCTTTCTTT.